The rows below give T cell receptor beta chains drawn from one sample of a study of spatial heterogeneity in lung cancer. MiXCR was run by TCRdb on the 5' RACE reads, yielding one entry per CDR3 protein. The sample has tens of thousands of distinct CDR3 sequences, approximately 3.3% seen once; the top ten hold 25% to 35%. Specimen: PBMCs, collected at surgery. The receptors were gathered from a female donor with early-stage non-small cell lung cancer. The CDR3 runs from the conserved cysteine through the conserved F or W. The order of the fields is D gene, V gene, clone size, J gene, CDR3 DNA, CDR3 protein. A D gene is named only where the DNA matches it firmly. Clone sizes are given selectively: once, few, many, or a class where the clone is expanded.

>.|TRBV20-1|medium-sized|TRBJ1-1
TGCAGTGCTAGAGACGTAGGCGTCACTGAAGCTTTCTTT
CSARDVGVTEAFF
>.|TRBV5-1|many|TRBJ2-3
TGCGCCAGCAGCTCCGGGACTCGCGGGGATACGCAGTATTTT
CASSSGTRGDTQYF
>TRBD2|TRBV7-9|many|TRBJ2-1
TGTGCCAGCAGCTACTCGGGACTAGATCCATTTGAGCAGTTCTTC
CASSYSGLDPFEQFF
>TRBD2|TRBV28|many|TRBJ2-2
TGTGCCACCCGAGGGAGCGGGAGAAACACCGGGGAGCTGTTTTTT
CATRGSGRNTGELFF
>.|TRBV9|many|TRBJ1-2
TGTGCCAGCAGCGATGAGAATTACTATGGCTACACCTTC
CASSDENYYGYTF
>.|TRBV6-6|many|TRBJ2-1
TGTGCCAGCAGTCCTGGGTACAATGAGCAGTTCTTC
CASSPGYNEQFF
>TRBD1|TRBV5-1|many|TRBJ1-1
TGCGCCAGCAGCTTGGGTCAGGGGGTGTCGACTGAAGCTTTCTTT
CASSLGQGVSTEAFF
>.|TRBV27|many|TRBJ2-2
TGTGCCAGCAGTACCCGGACCGTTAACACCGGGGAGCTGTTTTTT
CASSTRTVNTGELFF
>TRBD2|TRBV5-1|.|TRBJ2-5
TGCGCCAGCAGCTTGGTAGGGGTTAGCGGGAGAGAGACCCAGTACTTC
CASSLVGVSGRETQYF
>TRBD1|TRBV12-3/TRBV12-4|many|TRBJ1-2
TGTGCCAGCAGTTTACCGGGACAGGGGGCTCGTGGCTACACCTTC
CASSLPGQGARGYTF
>TRBD1|TRBV2|many|TRBJ2-1
TGTGCCAGCAGCGGACCGGGACAGAAAGCCTACAATGAGCAGTTCTTC
CASSGPGQKAYNEQFF
>TRBD1|TRBV10-3|medium-sized|TRBJ2-6
TGTGCCATCTCAACCTCCCCGACAGGGAGCCCCACTGGGGCCAACGTCCTGACTTTC
CAISTSPTGSPTGANVLTF
>TRBD2|TRBV27|.|TRBJ2-1
TGTGCCAGCAGTTCCCCAACTAGCGGGAGGGGGTACAATGAGCAGTTCTTC
CASSSPTSGRGYNEQFF
>TRBD1|TRBV13|many|TRBJ2-7
TGTGCCAGCAGCCCCTTAACAGGGGTGGACGAGCAGTACTTC
CASSPLTGVDEQYF
>TRBD2|TRBV6-1|.|TRBJ2-2
TGTGCCAGCAGTGGGACTAGAGGGGCCGCCGGGGAGCTGTTTTTT
CASSGTRGAAGELFF
>.|TRBV10-1|.|TRBJ2-2
TGCGCCAGCAGTGATTATGGGACCGGGGAGCTGTTTTTT
CASSDYGTGELFF
>TRBD2|TRBV7-8|many|TRBJ2-7
TGTGCCAGCAGCTTAGGGTTTCCTTTGTTTAGGACTAGCAGGCACGAGCAGTACTTC
CASSLGFPLFRTSRHEQYF
>.|TRBV12-3/TRBV12-4|many|TRBJ2-5
TGTGCCAGCAGTTTCAATCCCGCGGAGACCCAGTACTTC
CASSFNPAETQYF
>.|TRBV27|many|TRBJ2-7
TGTGCCAGCAGTTTTATGACCTCCTCCGAGCAGTACTTC
CASSFMTSSEQYF
>.|TRBV5-1|many|TRBJ2-1
TGCGCCAGCAGCCCCGGGACCTCTCACAATGAGCAGTTCTTC
CASSPGTSHNEQFF
>.|TRBV6-5|many|TRBJ2-1
TGTGCCAGCAGTTTAGCAGGATCGTCCTACAATGAGCAGTTCTTC
CASSLAGSSYNEQFF
>.|TRBV6-6|.|TRBJ1-1
TGTGCCAGCAGTTACGGGAACGGGAGAGCTTTCTTT
CASSYGNGRAFF
>.|TRBV19|many|TRBJ2-3
TGTGCCAGTAGTACCCAATTGACCTGGCCTAGCACAGATACGCAGTATTTT
CASSTQLTWPSTDTQYF
>.|TRBV6-2/TRBV6-3|many|TRBJ2-3
TGTGCCAGCAGTTACTCAGGAGGACCACCCACAGATACGCAGTATTTT
CASSYSGGPPTDTQYF
>.|TRBV5-1|many|TRBJ2-3
TGCGCCAGCAGTGTTGTCGATACGCAGTATTTT
CASSVVDTQYF
>.|TRBV20-1|many|TRBJ2-5
TGCAGTGCTAGAAGGGTGGAAGAGACCCAGTACTTC
CSARRVEETQYF
>TRBD2|TRBV20-1|many|TRBJ2-7
TGCAGTGTTATGACTAGCGCCAGGGGTTACGAGCAGTACTTC
CSVMTSARGYEQYF
>.|TRBV2|many|TRBJ2-7
TGTGCCAGCAGTGAACAGTCCTCCGTTGCCTACGAGCAGTACTTC
CASSEQSSVAYEQYF
>TRBD2|TRBV29-1|many|TRBJ2-3
TGCAGCGTTAAAACAGCGGGAGGGGTTGGAGATACGCAGTATTTT
CSVKTAGGVGDTQYF
>.|TRBV18|.|TRBJ2-1
TGTGCCAGCTCACCGAGAGTACCGGGGGACAATGAGCAGTTCTTC
CASSPRVPGDNEQFF
>TRBD1|TRBV28|few|TRBJ1-1
TGTGCCAGCAGTTTATTATCCGGACAGGAGAACACTGAAGCTTTCTTT
CASSLLSGQENTEAFF
>.|TRBV7-3|many|TRBJ2-5
TGTGCCAGCAGCCCGGGGACCGAAGAGACCCAGTACTTC
CASSPGTEETQYF